This T cell receptor beta chain emerged from a study of shared clonotypes between healthy human individuals. Across the study: Used for every donor were three CD4 naive, three CD4 memory, two CD8 naive and one CD8 memory plate. Study-level points and caveats: What limited the represented genetic and exposure-history diversity was the small number of donors.

In the study's own analysis: Without quality scores, immunoSEQ junctional reads could not be filtered like full-length reads. Clones were read by immunoSEQ multiplex PCR, and TCRdb kept only the in-frame ones, dropping some. Clonal size and the V and J genes are those of that table, whereas D and trimming came from the DNA. The sample comprises about 330,000 clones, approximately 79% of which are singletons, and about a tenth rests with the top ten. CDR1 is SGHVS, CDR2 FQNEAQ, per germline. CDR3 length: 16 residues. The V segment lost 5 bases and the J segment 15 bases; nucleotides outside the gene matches: 17. Comments on this clone: The antigen is not known.

This TCR was recovered from a man younger than 40 in good health. The sequencing sample was made of memory CD4+ T cells sorted from blood. As to subset: CD45RA-negative fraction. The chain links TRBV7-8 to TRBJ2-1; the match to TRBD2 covers 12 bases. The CDR3 bases are TGTGCCAGCAGCCTAAACCTAGCGGGAGGGGTGGGTAACACGTTCTTC. Protein sequence: CASSLNLAGGVGNTFF.